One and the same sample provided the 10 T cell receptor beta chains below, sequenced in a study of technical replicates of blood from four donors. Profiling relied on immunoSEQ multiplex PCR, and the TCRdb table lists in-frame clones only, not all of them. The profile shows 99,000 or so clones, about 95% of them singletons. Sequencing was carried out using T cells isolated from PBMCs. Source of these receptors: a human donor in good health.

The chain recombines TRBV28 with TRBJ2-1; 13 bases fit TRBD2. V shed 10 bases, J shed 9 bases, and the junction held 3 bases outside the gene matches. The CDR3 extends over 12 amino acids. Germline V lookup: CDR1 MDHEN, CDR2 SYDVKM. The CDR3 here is CAMGLAGREQFF. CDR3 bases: TGTGCCATGGGACTAGCGGGACGTGAGCAGTTCTTC. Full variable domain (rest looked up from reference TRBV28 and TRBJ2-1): DVKVTQSSRYLVKRTGEKVFLECVQDMDHENMFWYRQDPGLGLRLIYFSYDVKMKEKGDIPEGYSVSREKKERFSLILESASTNQTSMYLCAMGLAGREQFFGPGTRLTVL.

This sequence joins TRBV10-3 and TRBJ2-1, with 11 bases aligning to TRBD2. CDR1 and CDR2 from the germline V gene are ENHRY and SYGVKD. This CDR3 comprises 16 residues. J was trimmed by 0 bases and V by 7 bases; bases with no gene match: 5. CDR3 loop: CAINTSGGSSYNEQFF. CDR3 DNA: TGTGCCATCAATACTAGCGGGGGAAGCTCCTACAATGAGCAGTTCTTC.

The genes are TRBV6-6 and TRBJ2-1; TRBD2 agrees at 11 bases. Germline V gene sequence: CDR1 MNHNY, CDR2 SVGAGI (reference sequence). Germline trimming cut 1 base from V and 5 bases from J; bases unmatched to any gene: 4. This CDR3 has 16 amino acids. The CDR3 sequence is CASSYLGLAEDNEQFF. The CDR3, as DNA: TGTGCCAGCAGTTACTTGGGACTAGCGGAAGACAATGAGCAGTTCTTC.

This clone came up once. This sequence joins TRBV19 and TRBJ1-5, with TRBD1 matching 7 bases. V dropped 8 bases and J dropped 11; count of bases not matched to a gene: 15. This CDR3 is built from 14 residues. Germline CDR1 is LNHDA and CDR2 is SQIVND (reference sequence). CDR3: CASGPGQWTSAQHF. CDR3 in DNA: TGTGCCAGTGGACCGGGACAGTGGACGTCGGCCCAGCATTTT.

The CDR3 DNA reads as TGTGCCAGCATCGCCGGGACTAGCTTTGGAACAGATACGCAGTATTTT. It yields the protein CASIAGTSFGTDTQYF. This sequence joins TRBV28 and TRBJ2-3, with 9 bases lining up with TRBD2. V dropped 7 bases and J dropped 3; count of bases not matched to a gene: 11. Germline-derived CDR1 and CDR2 are MDHEN and SYDVKM. This CDR3 has 16 amino acids.

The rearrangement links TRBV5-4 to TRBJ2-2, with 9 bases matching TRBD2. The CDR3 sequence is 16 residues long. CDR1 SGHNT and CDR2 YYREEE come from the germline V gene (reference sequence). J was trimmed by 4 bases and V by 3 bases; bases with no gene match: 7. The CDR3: CASSSAGGPSTGELFF. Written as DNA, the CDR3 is TGTGCCAGCAGCTCGGCGGGGGGGCCCAGCACCGGGGAGCTGTTTTTT.

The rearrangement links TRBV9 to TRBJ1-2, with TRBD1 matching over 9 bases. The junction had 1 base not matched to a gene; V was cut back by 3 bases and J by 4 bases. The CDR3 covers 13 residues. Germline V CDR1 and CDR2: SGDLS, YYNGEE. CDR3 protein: CASSGQGVYGYTF. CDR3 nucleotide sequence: TGTGCCAGCAGCGGACAGGGGGTCTATGGCTACACCTTC.

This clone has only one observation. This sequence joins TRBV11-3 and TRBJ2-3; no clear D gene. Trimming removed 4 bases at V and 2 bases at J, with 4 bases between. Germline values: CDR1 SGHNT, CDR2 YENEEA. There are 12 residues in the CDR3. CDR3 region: CASSYYTDTQYF. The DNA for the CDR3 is TGTGCCAGCAGCTACTACACAGATACGCAGTATTTT.

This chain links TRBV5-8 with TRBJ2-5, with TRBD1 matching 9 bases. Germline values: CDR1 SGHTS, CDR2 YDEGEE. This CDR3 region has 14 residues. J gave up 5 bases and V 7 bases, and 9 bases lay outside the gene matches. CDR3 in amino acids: CASSPGTGWETQYF. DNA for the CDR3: TGTGCCAGCTCGCCCGGGACAGGGTGGGAGACCCAGTACTTC. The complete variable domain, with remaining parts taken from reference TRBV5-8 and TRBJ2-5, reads EAGVTQSPTHLIKTRGQQATLRCSPISGHTSVYWYQQALGLGLQFLLWYDEGEERNRGNFPPRFSGRQFPNYSSELNVNALELEDSALYLCASSPGTGWETQYFGPGTRLLVL.

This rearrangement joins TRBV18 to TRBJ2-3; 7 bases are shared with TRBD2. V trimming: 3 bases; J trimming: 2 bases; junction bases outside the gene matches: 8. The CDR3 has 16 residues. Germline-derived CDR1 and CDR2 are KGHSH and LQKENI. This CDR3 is CASSPGAGAVTDTQYF. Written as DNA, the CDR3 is TGTGCCAGCTCACCCGGGGCGGGAGCTGTCACAGATACGCAGTATTTT.